This T cell receptor (beta chain) was recorded in a study of CD8 T cells in ankylosing spondylitis. Overall study results and limits: A number of the motif variants had already been described in reactive arthritis synovial fluid and blood.

With V trimmed by 6 bases and J by 9 bases, 10 bases remained unmatched. This CDR3 comprises 16 residues. Germline-derived CDR1 and CDR2 are SGHTA and FQGNSA. This clonotype was recorded many times. Its target is unknown. Library preparation for TCR beta used quantitative 5'-RACE with molecular barcodes. TCRdb fed the 5' RACE reads into MiXCR, producing one record per CDR3 protein. The table shows around 120,000 distinct CDR3 sequences, with approximately 9.9% occurring only once. This TCR derives from a male donor with ankylosing spondylitis or in good health (not recorded which). The chain has TRBV7-2 and TRBJ2-3, with 15 bases identical to TRBD2. Sequencing was performed on blood, either unsorted or a sorted T cell fraction (not recorded which). The CDR3 DNA is TGTGCCAGCAGGAAAGAGGGGACTAGCGGGGGGTCAACGCAGTATTTT. It translates to CASRKEGTSGGSTQYF.